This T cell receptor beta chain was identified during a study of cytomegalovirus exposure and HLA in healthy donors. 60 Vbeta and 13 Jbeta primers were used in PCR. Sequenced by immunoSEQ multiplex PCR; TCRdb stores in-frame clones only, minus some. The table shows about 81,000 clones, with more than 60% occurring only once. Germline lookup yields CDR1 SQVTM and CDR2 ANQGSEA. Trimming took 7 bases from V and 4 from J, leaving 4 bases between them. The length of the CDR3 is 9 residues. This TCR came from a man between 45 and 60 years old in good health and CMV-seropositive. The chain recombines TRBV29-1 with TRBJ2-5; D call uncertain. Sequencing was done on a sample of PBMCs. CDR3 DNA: TGCAGCGCCGGAGAGACCCAGTACTTC. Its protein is CSAGETQYF.